The 31 T cell receptor beta chains given below trace back to one sample, sequenced in a study of cytomegalovirus exposure and HLA in healthy donors. Data came from immunoSEQ multiplex PCR; TCRdb stores just in-frame clones and leaves some out. The table has approximately 190,000 clones, around four fifths seen once. Material: PBMCs. The receptors shown here come from a man aged 18 to 30 in good health and CMV-seropositive.

The chain joins TRBV15 to TRBJ2-6; 8 nucleotides agree with TRBD1. The V gene's germline CDR1 is LNHNV and CDR2 YYDKDF (reference sequence). CDR3 length: 16 amino acids. V shed 5 bases and J 2 bases; nucleotides not matched to a gene: 5. DNA for the CDR3: TGTGCCACCAGCGGGGACAGGAGGACTGGGGCCAACGTCCTGACTTTC. This encodes CATSGDRRTGANVLTF.

The chain combines TRBV27 with TRBJ2-1; TRBD1 matches 10 bases. The germline gives CDR1 MNHEY, CDR2 SMNVEV (reference sequence). The V segment lost 8 bases and the J segment 10 bases; nucleotides outside the gene matches: 23. This CDR3 region has 18 residues. In nucleotides, the CDR3 is TGTGCCAGCCAAAGGGGAGCGGTCGACAGGGGGCGAGCGGAGGAGCAGTTCTTC. It specifies CASQRGAVDRGRAEEQFF.

This chain joins TRBV5-1 and TRBJ2-1; TRBD1 matches at 9 bases. There are 16 residues in the CDR3. The trim removed 2 bases at V and 6 bases at J, leaving 9 bases unmatched. Germline V gives CDR1 SGHRS, CDR2 YFSETQ. The CDR3 coding sequence is TGCGCCAGCAGCTTCAGTGGGACAGGGTCCCCCAATGAGCAGTTCTTC. This sequence encodes CASSFSGTGSPNEQFF. Full variable domain (outside the CDR3, taken from reference TRBV5-1 and TRBJ2-1): KAGVTQTPRYLIKTRGQQVTLSCSPISGHRSVSWYQQTPGQGLQFLFEYFSETQRNKGNFPGRFSGRQFSNSRSEMNVSTLELGDSALYLCASSFSGTGSPNEQFFGPGTRLTVL.

The chain carries TRBV5-1 and TRBJ2-5; the D gene is possibly TRBD2 (5 bases). Trimming stripped 5 bases from V and 5 bases from J, with 13 bases between. CDR3 length: 13 residues. Germline V gene data show CDR1 as SGHRS and CDR2 as YFSETQ. DNA of the CDR3: TGCGCCAGCAGGGAAGGACTTCAGGAGACCCAGTACTTC. This encodes CASREGLQETQYF.

J is TRBJ2-7 and V is TRBV6-5, with a tentative D call TRBD1 (5 bases). The germline V and J ends were trimmed by 3 bases and 7 bases, with 10 bases remaining between them. The CDR3 spans 12 residues. Germline loops: CDR1 MNHEY, CDR2 SVGAGI. This chain's CDR3 is CASSYGAREQYF. CDR3 nucleotide sequence: TGTGCCAGCAGTTATGGGGCTCGGGAGCAGTACTTC.

The chain uses TRBV29-1 and TRBJ1-5; possible D gene TRBD1, 5 bases. CDR3 length: 14 residues. V gave up 4 bases and J gave up 0 bases, with 10 bases separating them. CDR1 SQVTM and CDR2 ANQGSEA come from the germline V gene. CDR3 nucleotide sequence: TGCAGCGTTGGGGGAAGGGGTAGCAATCAGCCCCAGCATTTT. It translates to CSVGGRGSNQPQHF.

This clone was seen once. This sequence joins TRBV7-9 and TRBJ2-5; 8 bases are shared with TRBD1. CDR3 length: 15 amino acids. The V gene's germline CDR1 is SEHNR and CDR2 FQNEAQ (reference sequence). Germline trimming cut 4 bases from V and 4 bases from J; bases unmatched to any gene: 8. The CDR3 sequence is CASSSDREESETQYF. CDR3 bases: TGTGCCAGCAGCTCGGACAGGGAGGAATCAGAGACCCAGTACTTC. Using reference TRBV7-9 and TRBJ2-5 for the parts outside the CDR3, the full variable domain is DTGVSQNPRHKITKRGQNVTFRCDPISEHNRLYWYRQTLGQGPEFLTYFQNEAQLEKSRLLSDRFSAERPKGSFSTLEIQRTEQGDSAMYLCASSSDREESETQYFGPGTRLLVL.

J is TRBJ2-7 and V is TRBV4-2; 13 bases agree with TRBD2. V shed 3 bases and J 2 bases; nucleotides not matched to a gene: 10. This CDR3 is 18 amino acids long. Per the germline V gene, CDR1 is LGHNA and CDR2 is YNFKEQ. The CDR3 nucleotides read TGTGCCAGCAGCCATACCCTTCCACTAGCGGGAGGGCCCTACGAGCAGTACTTC. Amino acids: CASSHTLPLAGGPYEQYF.

As regards this clone: The junction departs from the called germline gene at one end, perhaps through a read error. The chain uses TRBV5-4 and TRBJ2-5; D is ambiguous. There are 11 residues in the CDR3. Germline V gene lookup returns CDR1 SGHNT and CDR2 YYREEE (reference sequence). The CDR3 loop reads CASSAVEAQYF. CDR3 nucleotide sequence: TGTGCCAGCAGCGCCGTAGAGGCCCAGTACTTC.

The genes are TRBV5-4 and TRBJ2-2, with TRBD1 matching over 7 bases. J was trimmed by 2 bases and V by 4 bases; bases with no gene match: 2. The CDR3 runs to 14 residues. Germline CDR1 is SGHNT and CDR2 is YYREEE (reference sequence). The chain's CDR3 is CASSGQVNTGELFF. The CDR3 nucleotides read TGTGCCAGCAGCGGACAGGTCAACACCGGGGAGCTGTTTTTT.

V usage is TRBV5-1 and J usage is TRBJ2-5; TRBD1 aligns across 7 bases. Germline CDR1 and CDR2: SGHRS and YFSETQ. The CDR3 loop spans 15 amino acids. Trimming removed 2 bases from V and 3 bases from J; junction bases left unmatched: 7. The CDR3 nucleotides read TGCGCCAGCAGCTTATTGACAGGGATGGAAGAGACCCAGTACTTC. Its translation: CASSLLTGMEETQYF.

The chain joins TRBV15 to TRBJ2-2, with TRBD2 matching 8 bases. This CDR3 is 17 amino acids long. The germline V gene has CDR1 LNHNV and CDR2 YYDKDF (reference sequence). The V segment lost 0 bases and the J segment 6 bases; nucleotides outside the gene matches: 9. The CDR3 here is CATSRDGAGGFPGELFF. For the CDR3, the DNA is TGTGCCACCAGCAGAGATGGGGCGGGAGGATTCCCCGGGGAGCTGTTTTTT.

This sequence joins TRBV7-8 and TRBJ2-7; 9 nucleotides align to TRBD1. V lost 8 bases, J lost 3 bases, and 11 bases stayed unmatched. The CDR3 is 15 residues long. Germline V gene sequence: CDR1 SGHVS, CDR2 FQNEAQ. In nucleotides, the CDR3 is TGTGCCAGCGCTCCAGCTGGGACAGGGTACTACGAGCAGTACTTC. It codes for CASAPAGTGYYEQYF.

This chain joins TRBV18 and TRBJ2-1; 10 nucleotides align to TRBD1. Germline CDR1 and CDR2: KGHSH and LQKENI. The CDR3 sequence is 14 residues long. The J segment lost 10 bases and the V segment lost 8 bases, leaving 11 bases of the junction unmatched. CDR3 in DNA: TGTGCCAGCCGCCCGGGACAGGGGATACGGGAGCAGTTCTTC. It specifies CASRPGQGIREQFF.

The rearrangement uses TRBV5-1 and TRBJ2-1; 10 bases line up with TRBD1. Germline assignment: CDR1 SGHRS and CDR2 YFSETQ. The CDR3 totals 15 residues. V trimming: 4 bases; J trimming: 3 bases; junction bases outside the gene matches: 4. CDR3 amino acids: CASSGGDRGYNEQFF. As DNA, the CDR3 is TGCGCCAGCAGCGGAGGGGACAGGGGCTACAATGAGCAGTTCTTC.

The rearrangement links TRBV19 to TRBJ1-2, with D maybe TRBD1 (5 bases). V was trimmed by 5 bases and J by 10 bases, leaving 17 bases between them. The CDR3 has 13 residues. In germline, CDR1 is LNHDA, CDR2 SQIVND (reference sequence). CDR3 DNA: TGTGCCAGTAGTCCGCGGGACGTTGAAGCCTACACCTTC. This codes for CASSPRDVEAYTF.

The count of this clone is one. V usage is TRBV6-5 and J usage is TRBJ2-7; tentative D call: TRBD1 (5 bases). V lost 0 bases and J lost 0, with 9 bases in between. Germline lookup yields CDR1 MNHEY and CDR2 SVGAGI. CDR3 length: 15 residues. CDR3 coding DNA: TGTGCCAGCAGTTACTCGGGGCCCCCCTCCTACGAGCAGTACTTC. Amino acids: CASSYSGPPSYEQYF.

The rearrangement links TRBV6-5 to TRBJ2-1; the D gene is possibly TRBD2 (5 bases). The CDR3 sequence is 16 residues long. Trimming shortened V by 1 base and J by 7 bases, and 17 bases separated the two germline ends. Germline CDR1 and CDR2: MNHEY and SVGAGI. The CDR3 region is CASSYLARRPNNEQFF. As DNA, the CDR3 is TGTGCCAGCAGTTACTTAGCGCGCCGACCAAATAATGAGCAGTTCTTC.

V and J are TRBV19 and TRBJ1-2, with TRBD1 matching 7 bases. V was pared by 3 bases and J by 2 bases, with 21 bases of the junction left unmatched. CDR1 LNHDA and CDR2 SQIVND come from the germline V gene (reference sequence). This CDR3 spans 20 amino acids. Here the CDR3 reads CASSMEAGTPGGRGNYGYTF. CDR3 coding DNA: TGTGCCAGTAGTATGGAAGCCGGGACGCCAGGGGGACGAGGGAACTATGGCTACACCTTC.

The CDR3 spells CASSLQVWVDNTGELFF. The CDR3 DNA reads TGTGCCAGCAGCTTACAGGTTTGGGTCGACAACACCGGGGAGCTGTTTTTT. The rearrangement joins TRBV7-2 to TRBJ2-2; D gene ambiguous. Per germline, CDR1 SGHTA and CDR2 FQGNSA. The CDR3 is made up of 17 amino acids. The ends were cut back, 2 bases at V and 2 bases at J, with 15 bases in the middle. The entire variable domain, with the rest obtained from reference TRBV7-2 and TRBJ2-2, is as follows: GAGVSQSPSNKVTEKGKDVELRCDPISGHTALYWYRQSLGQGLEFLIYFQGNSAPDKSGLPSDRFSAERTGGSVSTLTIQRTQQEDSAVYLCASSLQVWVDNTGELFFGEGSRLTVL.

V is TRBV15 and J is TRBJ1-5, with TRBD1 as a possible D gene (5 bases). The germline gives CDR1 LNHNV, CDR2 YYDKDF (reference sequence). V was trimmed by 1 base and J by 0 bases, leaving 7 bases between them. The CDR3 totals 15 residues. The CDR3 DNA sequence: TGTGCCACCAGCAGAGGGGGCAGTAGCAATCAGCCCCAGCATTTT. Translated: CATSRGGSSNQPQHF.

The genes are TRBV28 and TRBJ2-6; D is perhaps TRBD1 (6 bases). The V gene's germline CDR1 is MDHEN and CDR2 SYDVKM. Trimming pared 2 bases from V and 2 bases from J, leaving 7 bases between. This CDR3 comprises 15 residues. Here the CDR3 DNA reads TGTGCCAGCAGTTTACGGACAGCTGGGGCCAACGTCCTGACTTTC. This sequence encodes CASSLRTAGANVLTF.

The genes are TRBV4-2 and TRBJ2-7; D possibly corresponds to TRBD2 (5 bases). This CDR3 contains 12 residues. With 1 base removed from V and 4 bases from J, the gap between germline ends came to 5 bases. The germline V gene encodes CDR1 LGHNA and CDR2 YNFKEQ. CDR3 sequence reads: CASSQGGYEQYF. For the CDR3, the DNA is TGTGCCAGCAGCCAAGGAGGGTACGAGCAGTACTTC.

The J gene is TRBJ1-1, the V gene TRBV6-5; perhaps TRBD1 as D (6 bases). V lost 0 bases to trimming and J lost 12 bases, with 11 bases between them. CDR1 MNHEY and CDR2 SVGAGI come from the germline V gene. CDR3 size: 12 residues. CDR3 coding DNA: TGTGCCAGCAGTTACTCGGCAGGGGAAACTTTCTTT. Protein sequence: CASSYSAGETFF.

In nucleotides, the CDR3 is TGTGCCAGCAGCGCCGGGGGGGGTTTGAATCAGCCCCAGCATTTT. It encodes CASSAGGGLNQPQHF. The chain employs TRBV9 and TRBJ1-5, with D possibly being TRBD1 (5 bases). The CDR3 covers 15 residues. The V end was cut by 3 bases, the J end by 4 bases, with 14 bases between. Germline V gene data show CDR1 as SGDLS and CDR2 as YYNGEE.

The rearrangement links TRBV2 to TRBJ2-1, with 9 bases matching TRBD2. Germline V gene sequence: CDR1 SNHLY, CDR2 FYNNEI. The CDR3 totals 16 residues. The ends lost 3 bases at V and 6 bases at J; junction bases unmatched: 9. CDR3 DNA sequence: TGTGCCAGCAGTGACCTCAGCGGGGGGAGAGTCAATGAGCAGTTCTTC. It translates to CASSDLSGGRVNEQFF.

The genes are TRBV25-1 and TRBJ2-7; D may be TRBD2 (5 bases). V lost 9 bases, J lost 1 base, and 22 bases lay in between. Germline V lookup: CDR1 MGHDK, CDR2 SYGVNS. The CDR3 totals 16 residues. CDR3 bases: TGTGCCAGAGTTGCCCCTAGGCGGGCCACTTCCTACGAGCAGTACTTC. Translated, it gives CARVAPRRATSYEQYF.

The table lists this clone with a count of one. The chain combines TRBV2 with TRBJ2-2; 8 nucleotides line up with TRBD2. CDR1 and CDR2 (germline): SNHLY, FYNNEI. The CDR3 runs 14 residues. V lost 7 bases to trimming and J lost 3 bases; unmatched junction nucleotides: 4. CDR3 loop: CASTILADTGELFF. For the CDR3, the DNA is TGTGCCAGCACCATACTAGCGGACACCGGGGAGCTGTTTTTT.

This chain uses TRBV11-2 with TRBJ2-7; D gene unclear. The CDR3 runs 13 residues. V was shortened by 1 base and J by 0 bases, with 4 bases between the two germline ends. CDR1 is SGHAT and CDR2 is FQNNGV in the germline V gene. DNA for the CDR3: TGTGCCAGCAGCTTAGGGAGCTCCTACGAGCAGTACTTC. This encodes CASSLGSSYEQYF. The complete variable domain, with remaining parts taken from reference TRBV11-2 and TRBJ2-7, reads EAGVAQSPRYKIIEKRQSVAFWCNPISGHATLYWYQQILGQGPKLLIQFQNNGVVDDSQLPKDRFSAERLKGVDSTLKIQPAKLEDSAVYLCASSLGSSYEQYFGPGTRLTVT.

The genes are TRBV6-5 and TRBJ1-4, with TRBD1 matching 7 bases. Germline V gene lookup returns CDR1 MNHEY and CDR2 SVGAGI. Unmatched junction bases numbered 11, after V lost 6 bases and J lost 10 bases. The CDR3 length is 14 residues. The CDR3 bases are TGTGCCAGCAGACAGCCGGGACAGAAGGGAAAACTGTTTTTT. Encoded protein: CASRQPGQKGKLFF.

This clone was counted a single time. This chain joins TRBV11-2 and TRBJ2-7; D gene unclear. The length of the CDR3 is 14 residues. Per the germline V gene, CDR1 is SGHAT and CDR2 is FQNNGV. With 1 base removed from V and 4 bases from J, the gap between germline ends came to 11 bases. The CDR3 sequence is CASSLGLDTYEQYF. Here the CDR3 DNA reads TGTGCCAGCAGCTTAGGTCTCGACACGTACGAGCAGTACTTC.